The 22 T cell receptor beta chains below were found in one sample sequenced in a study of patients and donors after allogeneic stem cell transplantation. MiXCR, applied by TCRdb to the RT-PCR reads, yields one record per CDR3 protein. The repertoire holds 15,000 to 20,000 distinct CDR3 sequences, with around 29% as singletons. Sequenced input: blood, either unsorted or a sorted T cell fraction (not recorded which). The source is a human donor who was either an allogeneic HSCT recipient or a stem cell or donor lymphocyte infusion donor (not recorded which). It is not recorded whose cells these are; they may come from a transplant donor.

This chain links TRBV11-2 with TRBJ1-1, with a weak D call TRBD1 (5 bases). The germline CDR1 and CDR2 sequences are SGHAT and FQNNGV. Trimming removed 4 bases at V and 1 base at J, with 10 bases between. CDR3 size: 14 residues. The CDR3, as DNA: TGTGCCAGCAGCTGGCTTGGGGGGAACACTGAAGCTTTCTTT. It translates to CASSWLGGNTEAFF.

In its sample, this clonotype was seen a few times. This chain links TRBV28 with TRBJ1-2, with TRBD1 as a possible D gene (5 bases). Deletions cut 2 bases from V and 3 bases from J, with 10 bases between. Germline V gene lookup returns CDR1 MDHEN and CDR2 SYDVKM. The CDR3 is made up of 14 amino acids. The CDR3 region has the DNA TGTGCCAGCAGTTTACTGGGGGAATACTATGGCTACACCTTC. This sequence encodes CASSLLGEYYGYTF.

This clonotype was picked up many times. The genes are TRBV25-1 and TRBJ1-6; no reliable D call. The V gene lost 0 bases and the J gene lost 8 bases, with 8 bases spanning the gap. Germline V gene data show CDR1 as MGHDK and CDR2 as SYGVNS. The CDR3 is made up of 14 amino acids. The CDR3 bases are TGTGCCAGCAGTGAATATCGGAGGGATTCACCCCTCCACTTT. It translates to CASSEYRRDSPLHF.

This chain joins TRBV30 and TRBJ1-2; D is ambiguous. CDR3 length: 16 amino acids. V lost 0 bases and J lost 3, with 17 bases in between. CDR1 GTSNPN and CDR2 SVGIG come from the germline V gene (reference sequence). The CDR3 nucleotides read TGTGCCTGGAGTGTAAGGTTGCGTGGCACGCACTATGGCTACACCTTC. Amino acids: CAWSVRLRGTHYGYTF.

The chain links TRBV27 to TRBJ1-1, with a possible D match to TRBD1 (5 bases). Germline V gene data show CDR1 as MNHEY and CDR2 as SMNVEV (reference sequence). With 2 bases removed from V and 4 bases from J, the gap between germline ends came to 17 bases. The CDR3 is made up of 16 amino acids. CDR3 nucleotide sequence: TGTGCCAGCAGTTTACCAGGGACCCTTGCTCCCACTGAAGCTTTCTTT. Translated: CASSLPGTLAPTEAFF.

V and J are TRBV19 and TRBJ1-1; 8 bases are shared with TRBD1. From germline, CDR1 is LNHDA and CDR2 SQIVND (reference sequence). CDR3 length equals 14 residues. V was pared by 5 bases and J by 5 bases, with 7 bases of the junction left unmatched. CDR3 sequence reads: CASSLRQGRTEAFF. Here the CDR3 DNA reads TGTGCCAGTAGTCTTCGACAGGGGAGGACTGAAGCTTTCTTT. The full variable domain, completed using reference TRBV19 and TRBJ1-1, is DGGITQSPKYLFRKEGQNVTLSCEQNLNHDAMYWYRQDPGQGLRLIYYSQIVNDFQKGDIAEGYSVSREKKESFPLTVTSAQKNPTAFYLCASSLRQGRTEAFFGQGTRLTVV.

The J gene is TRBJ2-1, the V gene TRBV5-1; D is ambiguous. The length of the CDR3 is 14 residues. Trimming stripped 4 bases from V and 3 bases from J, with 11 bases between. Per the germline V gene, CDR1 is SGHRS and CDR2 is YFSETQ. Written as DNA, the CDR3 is TGCGCCAGCAGCCCAGACGTACTCTACAATGAGCAGTTCTTC. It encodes CASSPDVLYNEQFF.

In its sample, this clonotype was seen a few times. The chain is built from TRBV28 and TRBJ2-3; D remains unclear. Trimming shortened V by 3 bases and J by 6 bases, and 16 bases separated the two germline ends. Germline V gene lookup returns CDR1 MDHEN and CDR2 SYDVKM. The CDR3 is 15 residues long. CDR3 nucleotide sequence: TGTGCCAGCAGTTTGGTCGGCCTATTACCCGATACGCAGTATTTT. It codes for CASSLVGLLPDTQYF.

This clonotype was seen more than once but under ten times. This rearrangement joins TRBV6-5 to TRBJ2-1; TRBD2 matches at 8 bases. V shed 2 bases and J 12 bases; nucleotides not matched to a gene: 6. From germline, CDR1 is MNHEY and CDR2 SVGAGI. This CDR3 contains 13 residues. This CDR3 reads CASSYQRGSRQFF. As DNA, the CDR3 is TGTGCCAGCAGTTACCAGCGGGGGTCGAGGCAGTTCTTC.

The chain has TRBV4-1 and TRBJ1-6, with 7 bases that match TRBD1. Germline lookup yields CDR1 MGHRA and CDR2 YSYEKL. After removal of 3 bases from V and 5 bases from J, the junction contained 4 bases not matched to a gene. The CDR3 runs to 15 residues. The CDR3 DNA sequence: TGCGCCAGCAGCCACCAGCAGGGGGATAATTCACCCCTCCACTTT. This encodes CASSHQQGDNSPLHF.

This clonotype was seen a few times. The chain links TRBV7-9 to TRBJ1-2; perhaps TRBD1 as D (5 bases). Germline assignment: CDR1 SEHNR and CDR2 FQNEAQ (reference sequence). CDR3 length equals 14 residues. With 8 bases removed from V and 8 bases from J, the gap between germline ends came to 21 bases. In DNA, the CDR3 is TGTGCCAGCGTTTATAGTATGGGGGTAGGCGGCTACACCTTC. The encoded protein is CASVYSMGVGGYTF. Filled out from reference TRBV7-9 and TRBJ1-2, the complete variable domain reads DTGVSQNPRHKITKRGQNVTFRCDPISEHNRLYWYRQTLGQGPEFLTYFQNEAQLEKSRLLSDRFSAERPKGSFSTLEIQRTEQGDSAMYLCASVYSMGVGGYTFGSGTRLTVV.

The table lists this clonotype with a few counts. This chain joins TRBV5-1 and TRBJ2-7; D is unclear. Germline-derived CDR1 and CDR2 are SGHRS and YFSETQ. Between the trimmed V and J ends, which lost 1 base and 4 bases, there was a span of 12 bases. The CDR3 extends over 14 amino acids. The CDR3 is CASSLYGSNYEQYF. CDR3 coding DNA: TGCGCCAGCAGCTTGTACGGCAGTAATTACGAGCAGTACTTC.

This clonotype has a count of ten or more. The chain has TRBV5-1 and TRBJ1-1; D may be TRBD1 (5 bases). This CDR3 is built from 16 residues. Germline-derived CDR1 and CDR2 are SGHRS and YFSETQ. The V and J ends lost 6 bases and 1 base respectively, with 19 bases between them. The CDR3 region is CASTPGRQSPNTEAFF. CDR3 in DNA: TGCGCCAGCACACCCGGAAGACAGTCTCCGAACACTGAAGCTTTCTTT.

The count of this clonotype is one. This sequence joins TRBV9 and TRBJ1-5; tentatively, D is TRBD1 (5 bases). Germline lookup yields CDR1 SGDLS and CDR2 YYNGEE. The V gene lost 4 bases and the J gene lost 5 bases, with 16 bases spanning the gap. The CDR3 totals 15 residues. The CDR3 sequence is CASSTGTPGDQPQHF. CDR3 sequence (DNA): TGTGCCAGCAGCACTGGGACCCCGGGGGATCAGCCCCAGCATTTT.

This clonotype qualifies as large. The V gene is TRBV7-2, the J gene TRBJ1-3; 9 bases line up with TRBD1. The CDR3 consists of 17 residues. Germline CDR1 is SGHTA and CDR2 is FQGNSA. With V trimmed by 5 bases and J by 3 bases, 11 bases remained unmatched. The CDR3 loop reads CASSDTMGQGFGNTIYF. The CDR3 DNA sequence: TGTGCCAGCAGCGATACTATGGGACAGGGATTTGGAAACACCATATATTTT.

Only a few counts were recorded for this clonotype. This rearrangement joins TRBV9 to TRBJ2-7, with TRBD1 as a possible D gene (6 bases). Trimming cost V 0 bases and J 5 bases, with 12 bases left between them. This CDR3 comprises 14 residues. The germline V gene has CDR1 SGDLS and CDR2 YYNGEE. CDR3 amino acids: CASSVGRGEDEQYF. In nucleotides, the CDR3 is TGTGCCAGCAGCGTAGGCAGGGGTGAGGACGAGCAGTACTTC.

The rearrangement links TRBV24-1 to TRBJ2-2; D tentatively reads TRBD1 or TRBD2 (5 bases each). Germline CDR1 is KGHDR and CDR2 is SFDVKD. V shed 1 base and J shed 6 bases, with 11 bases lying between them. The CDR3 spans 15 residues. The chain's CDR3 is CATSDFWDEPGELFF. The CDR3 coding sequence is TGTGCCACCAGTGATTTTTGGGACGAACCCGGGGAGCTGTTTTTT.

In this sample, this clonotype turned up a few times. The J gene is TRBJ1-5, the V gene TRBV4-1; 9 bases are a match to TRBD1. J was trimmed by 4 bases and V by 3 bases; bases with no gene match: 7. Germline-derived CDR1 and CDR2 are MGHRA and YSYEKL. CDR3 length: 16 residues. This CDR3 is CASSHQTGGRNQPQHF. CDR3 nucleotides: TGCGCCAGCAGCCACCAGACAGGGGGTCGGAATCAGCCCCAGCATTTT.

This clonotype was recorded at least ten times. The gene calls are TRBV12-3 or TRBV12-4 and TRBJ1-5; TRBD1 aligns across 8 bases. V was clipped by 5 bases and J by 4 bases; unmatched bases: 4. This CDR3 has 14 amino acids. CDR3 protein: CASSKTGGNQPQHF. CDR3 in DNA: TGTGCCAGCAGTAAAACAGGGGGAAATCAGCCCCAGCATTTT.

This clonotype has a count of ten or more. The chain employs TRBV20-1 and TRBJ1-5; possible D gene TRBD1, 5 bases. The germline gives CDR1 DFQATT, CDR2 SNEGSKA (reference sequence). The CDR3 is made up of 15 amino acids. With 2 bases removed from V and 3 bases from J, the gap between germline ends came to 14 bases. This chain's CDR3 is CSARTWAGTNQPQHF. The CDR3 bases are TGCAGTGCTAGAACCTGGGCAGGGACCAATCAGCCCCAGCATTTT.

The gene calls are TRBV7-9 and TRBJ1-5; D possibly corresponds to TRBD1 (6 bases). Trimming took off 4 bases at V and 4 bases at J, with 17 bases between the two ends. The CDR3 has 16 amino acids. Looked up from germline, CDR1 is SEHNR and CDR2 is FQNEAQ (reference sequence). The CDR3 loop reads CASSSAPGASNQPQHF. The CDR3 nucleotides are TGTGCCAGCAGCTCTGCTCCAGGGGCGAGTAATCAGCCCCAGCATTTT. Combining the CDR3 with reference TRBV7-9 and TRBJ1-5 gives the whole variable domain DTGVSQNPRHKITKRGQNVTFRCDPISEHNRLYWYRQTLGQGPEFLTYFQNEAQLEKSRLLSDRFSAERPKGSFSTLEIQRTEQGDSAMYLCASSSAPGASNQPQHFGDGTRLSIL.

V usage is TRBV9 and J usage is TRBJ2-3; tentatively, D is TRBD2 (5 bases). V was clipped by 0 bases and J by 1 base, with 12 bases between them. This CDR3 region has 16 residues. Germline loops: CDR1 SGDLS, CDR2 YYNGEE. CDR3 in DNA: TGTGCCAGCAGCGTAGTTGGAGGATGGGGCACAGATACGCAGTATTTT. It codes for CASSVVGGWGTDTQYF.